The rows below give T cell receptor beta chains drawn from one sample of a study of OX40 agonist ivuxolimab in advanced cancers. Produced via immunoSEQ multiplex PCR; TCRdb's table is partial and in-frame only. This sample has 20,000 to 25,000 clones; 65% to 85% occur once, and the top ten carry around a fifth. This material consisted of CD4+ or CD8+ T cells sorted from blood, taken in a trial of the OX40 agonist ivuxolimab. The receptors here all came from an adult with an advanced solid tumor such as melanoma, head and neck, liver or kidney cancer. Each CDR3 is given with its conserved first and last residue. Each record gives: clone size, D gene, V gene, J gene, CDR3 DNA, CDR3 protein. D genes are given only for firm matches. The size field is filled for only some rows; it gives once, few, many or a size class.

size: NA
D: NA
V: TRBV4-1
J: TRBJ1-1
DNA: TGCGCCAGCGCCCCGAATATGAACACTGAAGCTTTCTTT
CDR3: CASAPNMNTEAFF

size: NA
D: NA
V: TRBV21-1
J: TRBJ2-5
DNA: TGTGCCAGCAGCAAAGATCTGAAGGGGAGGGCCCCAGGGGAGACCCAGTACTTC
CDR3: CASSKDLKGRAPGETQYF

size: NA
D: TRBD1
V: TRBV27
J: TRBJ2-7
DNA: TGTGCCAGCAGTTCAGGGGGCGCCTACGAGCAGTACTTC
CDR3: CASSSGGAYEQYF

size: NA
D: TRBD2
V: TRBV7-9
J: TRBJ2-7
DNA: TGTGCCAGCAGCTCTAGCGGGGGACTCTCCTACGAGCAGTACTTC
CDR3: CASSSSGGLSYEQYF

size: NA
D: NA
V: TRBV5-5
J: TRBJ1-5
DNA: TGTGCCAGCAGCTTGGGGACAGCCTCCTATAGCAATCAGCCCCAGCATTTT
CDR3: CASSLGTASYSNQPQHF

size: NA
D: NA
V: TRBV4-1
J: TRBJ2-2
DNA: TGCGCCAGCAGCCAAGAAAATCACGGGGAGCTGTTTTTT
CDR3: CASSQENHGELFF

size: NA
D: NA
V: TRBV9
J: TRBJ2-5
DNA: TGTGCCAGCAGCGTAGGAACGGCGCAAGAGACCCAGTACTTC
CDR3: CASSVGTAQETQYF

size: NA
D: TRBD1
V: TRBV28
J: TRBJ2-7
DNA: TGTGCCAGCCAGGGGGAGGAGCAGTACTTC
CDR3: CASQGEEQYF

size: NA
D: TRBD1
V: TRBV5-6
J: TRBJ1-1
DNA: TGTGCCAGCAGCGGGACAGCGAACACTGAAGCTTTCTTT
CDR3: CASSGTANTEAFF

size: few
D: TRBD1
V: TRBV5-8
J: TRBJ2-5
DNA: TGTGCCAGCAGCTTGGGGCAGACAGGGTTGGAGACCCAGTACTTC
CDR3: CASSLGQTGLETQYF

size: NA
D: TRBD1
V: TRBV10-2
J: TRBJ1-1
DNA: TGCGCCAGCAAAGGGACAGGGAGCATGAACACTGAAGCTTTCTTT
CDR3: CASKGTGSMNTEAFF

size: NA
D: TRBD2
V: TRBV7-2
J: TRBJ2-5
DNA: TGTGCCAGCAGCTTTAGCGGGGGGGCGGAGACCCAGTACTTC
CDR3: CASSFSGGAETQYF

size: NA
D: NA
V: TRBV7-8
J: TRBJ2-7
DNA: TGTGCCAGCAGCTTAGGAGATCTCTACGAGCAGTACTTC
CDR3: CASSLGDLYEQYF

size: NA
D: NA
V: TRBV5-1
J: TRBJ1-3
DNA: TGCGCCAGCAGCTTGGACCCTTACACGGAAGACACCATATATTTT
CDR3: CASSLDPYTEDTIYF

size: few
D: NA
V: TRBV4-1
J: TRBJ1-2
DNA: TGCGCCAGCAGCCAGGCCTCGCCGGATGGCTACACCTTC
CDR3: CASSQASPDGYTF

size: NA
D: TRBD2
V: TRBV9
J: TRBJ2-7
DNA: TGTGCCAGACGGAAGGGACTAGCGGGAGGGAGGGGTATGAACGAGCAGTACTTC
CDR3: CARRKGLAGGRGMNEQYF

size: NA
D: NA
V: TRBV11-1
J: TRBJ2-3
DNA: TGTGCCAGCAGCCTACGGTCTAGCACAGATACGCAGTATTTT
CDR3: CASSLRSSTDTQYF

size: NA
D: NA
V: TRBV6-6
J: TRBJ2-4
DNA: TGTGCCAGCAGCCCCGGGCGGTTAGCCAAAAACATTCAGTACTTC
CDR3: CASSPGRLAKNIQYF

size: NA
D: NA
V: TRBV28
J: TRBJ2-3
DNA: TGTGCCAGCAGCCATGGGCCATCGGGCACAGATACGCAGTATTTT
CDR3: CASSHGPSGTDTQYF

size: once
D: TRBD2
V: TRBV5-4
J: TRBJ2-7
DNA: TGTGCCAGCAGCCCCACACTAGCGGGGGCCTACGAGCAGTACTTC
CDR3: CASSPTLAGAYEQYF

size: NA
D: NA
V: TRBV5-1
J: TRBJ2-7
DNA: TGCGCCAGCAGCTTCAACAGTATTAACTCCTACGAGCAGTACTTC
CDR3: CASSFNSINSYEQYF

size: NA
D: TRBD1
V: TRBV29-1
J: TRBJ1-1
DNA: TGCAGCGGCCGAACAGGGGGCCTCACTGAAGCTTTCTTT
CDR3: CSGRTGGLTEAFF

size: NA
D: TRBD2
V: TRBV4-1
J: TRBJ2-7
DNA: TGCGCCAGCAGCCAAGAAGAAGGCCTAGCGGGGGCCCGCTCCTACGAGCAGTACTTC
CDR3: CASSQEEGLAGARSYEQYF

size: NA
D: NA
V: TRBV11-2
J: TRBJ2-4
DNA: TGTGCCAGCAGCTTTAGCGAGAAAAACATTCAGTACTTC
CDR3: CASSFSEKNIQYF

size: NA
D: NA
V: TRBV10-1
J: TRBJ2-7
DNA: TGCGCCAGCAGTGAGTCGGTGGACCGTCCCCAGTACTTC
CDR3: CASSESVDRPQYF

size: NA
D: TRBD2
V: TRBV10-3
J: TRBJ2-7
DNA: TGTGCCATCAGTGAGACCGGGACTAGTCGTAACGAGCAGTACTTC
CDR3: CAISETGTSRNEQYF

size: medium-sized
D: NA
V: TRBV7-9
J: TRBJ1-1
DNA: TGTGCCAGCAGCCAACAGCCCGAAGCTTTCTTT
CDR3: CASSQQPEAFF

size: NA
D: NA
V: TRBV7-9
J: TRBJ2-1
DNA: TGTGCCAGCAGCTCCGAGACAGGCAGTTACAATGAGCAGTTCTTC
CDR3: CASSSETGSYNEQFF

size: NA
D: NA
V: TRBV5-8
J: TRBJ1-5
DNA: TGTGCCAGCAAACTGGGAGTCGGGCCCCAGCCCCAGCATTTT
CDR3: CASKLGVGPQPQHF

size: few
D: TRBD1
V: TRBV27
J: TRBJ2-1
DNA: TGTGCCAGCAGTTACAGGGGATACAATGAGCAGTTCTTC
CDR3: CASSYRGYNEQFF

size: NA
D: TRBD2
V: TRBV2
J: TRBJ2-5
DNA: TGTGCCAGCAGTCCACCCCTAGCGGGTGGACAAGAGACCCAGTACTTC
CDR3: CASSPPLAGGQETQYF

size: once
D: TRBD2
V: TRBV30
J: TRBJ2-1
DNA: TGTGCCTTGTCCGGACTAGCGGGAGACAATGAGCAGTTCTTC
CDR3: CALSGLAGDNEQFF

size: NA
D: NA
V: TRBV6-1
J: TRBJ2-2
DNA: TGTGCCAGCAGTGAGTTATGGGGCACCACCGGGGAGCTGTTTTTT
CDR3: CASSELWGTTGELFF

size: NA
D: NA
V: TRBV7-9
J: TRBJ1-2
DNA: TGTGCCAGCAGCCCCGGACTGCAGGCACTCTTGATACATGGCTACACCTTC
CDR3: CASSPGLQALLIHGYTF

size: NA
D: NA
V: TRBV6-5
J: TRBJ2-3
DNA: TGTGCCAGCAGTCCACCGGGACGGTCAGATACGCAGTATTTT
CDR3: CASSPPGRSDTQYF

size: once
D: NA
V: TRBV2
J: TRBJ2-7
DNA: TGTGCCAGCAGCATTCTTCAGGACAGTAGCTCCTACGAGCAGTACTTC
CDR3: CASSILQDSSSYEQYF

size: medium-sized
D: TRBD2
V: TRBV27
J: TRBJ2-1
DNA: TGTGCCAGCAGTAGGCGGGAGGCCAACAATGAGCAGTTCTTC
CDR3: CASSRREANNEQFF

size: NA
D: TRBD1
V: TRBV2
J: TRBJ2-7
DNA: TGTGCCACAACAGGGGATTCCTACGAGCAGTACTTC
CDR3: CATTGDSYEQYF

size: NA
D: TRBD2
V: TRBV2
J: TRBJ2-3
DNA: TGTGCCAGCAAGCGGGGGACTACCTCTAGCACAGATACGCAGTATTTT
CDR3: CASKRGTTSSTDTQYF

size: NA
D: TRBD2
V: TRBV7-7
J: TRBJ2-2
DNA: TGTGCTACCCGAGGAAGCGGGAGTCAAACCGGGGAGCTGTTTTTT
CDR3: CATRGSGSQTGELFF

size: NA
D: TRBD1
V: TRBV28
J: TRBJ2-7
DNA: TGTGCCAGCAGTTGGACAGGTCCCTACGAGCAGTACTTC
CDR3: CASSWTGPYEQYF

size: NA
D: TRBD2
V: TRBV14
J: TRBJ2-3
DNA: TGTGCCAGCAGCACTCCTAGCGGTAACACAGATACGCAGTATTTT
CDR3: CASSTPSGNTDTQYF

size: NA
D: NA
V: TRBV27
J: TRBJ2-1
DNA: TGTGCCAGCAGTTCTCGAATGACTAGTAGCTCTAAAGGCGCCCAGTTCTTC
CDR3: CASSSRMTSSSKGAQFF

size: NA
D: NA
V: TRBV7-8
J: TRBJ2-1
DNA: TGTGCCAGCAGCTTTGAGCCGGGACGCAACAATGAGCAGTTCTTC
CDR3: CASSFEPGRNNEQFF

size: NA
D: TRBD1
V: TRBV27
J: TRBJ1-2
DNA: TGTGCCAGCAGCGGACAGGGCAATGGCTACACCTTC
CDR3: CASSGQGNGYTF

size: NA
D: NA
V: TRBV28
J: TRBJ2-7
DNA: TGTGCCAGCAGTTCCTCAGGGGCAGGGCACTTC
CDR3: CASSSSGAGHF

size: NA
D: NA
V: TRBV7-9
J: TRBJ2-7
DNA: TGTGCCAGCAGCCGATCCGGGCCCACCCTGGGCGAGCAGTACTTC
CDR3: CASSRSGPTLGEQYF

size: NA
D: TRBD2
V: TRBV5-4
J: TRBJ2-7
DNA: TGTGCCAGCAGCTTGGAGGCTAGCGGCGAGCAGTACTTC
CDR3: CASSLEASGEQYF

size: once
D: NA
V: TRBV19
J: TRBJ1-4
DNA: TGTGCCAGCAAAGGCGGGTACGCAACTAATGAAAAACTGTTTTTT
CDR3: CASKGGYATNEKLFF

size: NA
D: TRBD2
V: TRBV5-1
J: TRBJ2-7
DNA: TGCGCCAGCAGCTTTACTAGCGGGCGTGCGGGCGAGCAGTACTTC
CDR3: CASSFTSGRAGEQYF

size: NA
D: NA
V: TRBV19
J: TRBJ2-2
DNA: TGTGCCAGTAGAGGGCTGGCCGGGGAGCTGTTTTTT
CDR3: CASRGLAGELFF

size: NA
D: NA
V: TRBV23-1
J: TRBJ2-2
DNA: TGCGCCAGCACCTTCCCAACCTGCGCCGGGGAGCTGTTTTTT
CDR3: CASTFPTCAGELFF